This paragraph reports one T cell receptor beta chain. Sequencing was performed with immunoSEQ multiplex PCR; in TCRdb, only in-frame clones are kept and a portion is missing. The table lists around 700,000 clones, 73% of them singletons, with 1.5% to 2% in the top ten. Those who donated were healthy HIV-negative adults, with no recent acute infections or vaccinations reported. Donors comprised only Caucasian adults living in Nashville, Tennessee. Both subsets, CD45RA+ naive and CD45RA-negative memory, were split from the CD4+ cells. This record belongs to a study of shared clonotypes between healthy human individuals. Study overall: Those who served as donors were a couple of women and a few men between the ages of 18 and 49.

This sequence was found in a woman aged 25 to 39 in good health. The sequenced material came from memory CD4+ T cells sorted from blood. Subset of the sample: CD45RA-negative fraction.

The CDR3 DNA sequence: TGTGCCAGCAGCTGGGGTGGAGGACGGGACAATGAGCAGTTCTTC. The encoded protein is CASSWGGGRDNEQFF. This chain uses TRBV5-4 with TRBJ2-1, with a tentative D call TRBD2 (5 bases). Germline V gene data show CDR1 as SGHNT and CDR2 as YYREEE (reference sequence). Trimming shortened V by 3 bases and J by 5 bases, and 15 bases separated the two germline ends. The CDR3 has 15 amino acids.